The entry below gives a single TCR beta chain sequence along with its context. The antigen is not known. Splitting the CD4+ cells yielded a CD45RA+ naive subset and a CD45RA-negative memory subset. The sample originates from a study of shared clonotypes between healthy human individuals. Regarding the study as a whole: Several donors shared 5% to 5.5% of their naive CD4 clonotypes. Clonotype sharing among donors, it was expected, would be affected by sequencing depth. Incomplete sequencing of sorted subsets was indicated by rarefaction despite large depth.

Repertoires were generated with immunoSEQ multiplex PCR, while TCRdb's copy carries only in-frame clones and drops some. The data contain 850,000 to 1,100,000 clones, around 77% of them singletons. The V and J ends lost 4 bases and 6 bases respectively, with 22 bases between them. The CDR3 spans 17 residues. Germline assignment: CDR1 LNHDA and CDR2 SQIVND (reference sequence). Sequences were obtained from memory CD4+ T cells from PBMCs. Documented subset: CD45RA-negative fraction. The source is a young man in good health. Some clones in this sample may be carry-over from other donors' samples. The V gene is TRBV19, the J gene TRBJ2-1; D is uncertain. CDR3 sequence (DNA): TGTGCCAGTAGTACATCCAGTCGAGCCGGTGGTGGCAATGAGCAGTTCTTC. Protein sequence: CASSTSSRAGGGNEQFF.